This T cell receptor (beta chain) was sequenced during a study of tumor-infiltrating lymphocytes in localized non-small cell lung cancer. In the case of this clone: No antigen is known for it.

Whole-study results and caveats: Technical variation could not be separated from intratumor heterogeneity here. Recurrence-free survival showed no association with tumor T-cell fraction.

Some clones are missing from TCRdb's copy, which holds only in-frame ones; the method was immunoSEQ multiplex PCR. The data hold about 16,000 clones, with less than 80% observed a single time. Germline V gene data show CDR1 as SGHNT and CDR2 as YYREEE (reference sequence). The CDR3 is 15 residues long. V was clipped by 0 bases and J by 0 bases, with 4 bases between them. The sequenced sample was lung tumor tissue. This receptor was taken from a human donor with non-small cell lung cancer. The chain uses TRBV5-4 and TRBJ2-6; D remains unclear. The CDR3 sequence: CASSLDVSGANVLTF. The CDR3 DNA is TGTGCCAGCAGCTTGGACGTCTCTGGGGCCAACGTCCTGACTTTC.